This T cell receptor beta chain derives from a study of blood T cell repertoires in COVID-19. Germline V gene data show CDR1 as LNHNV and CDR2 as YYDKDF (reference sequence). The CDR3 runs 16 residues. The junction had 8 bases not matched to a gene; V was cut back by 5 bases and J by 4 bases. Clones were read by immunoSEQ multiplex PCR, and TCRdb kept only the in-frame ones, dropping some. The sample lists about 180,000 clones, about nine tenths occurring once. Sequenced material: PBMCs or T cells enriched from blood (not recorded which). The V call is TRBV15, the J call TRBJ2-3, with TRBD2 matching over 11 bases. This clonotype originated in a woman aged 18-29 years who had recovered from COVID-19. DNA for the CDR3: TGTGCCACCAGCGTCCGTCTAGCGGGGGGTTCAGATACGCAGTATTTT. It encodes CATSVRLAGGSDTQYF.